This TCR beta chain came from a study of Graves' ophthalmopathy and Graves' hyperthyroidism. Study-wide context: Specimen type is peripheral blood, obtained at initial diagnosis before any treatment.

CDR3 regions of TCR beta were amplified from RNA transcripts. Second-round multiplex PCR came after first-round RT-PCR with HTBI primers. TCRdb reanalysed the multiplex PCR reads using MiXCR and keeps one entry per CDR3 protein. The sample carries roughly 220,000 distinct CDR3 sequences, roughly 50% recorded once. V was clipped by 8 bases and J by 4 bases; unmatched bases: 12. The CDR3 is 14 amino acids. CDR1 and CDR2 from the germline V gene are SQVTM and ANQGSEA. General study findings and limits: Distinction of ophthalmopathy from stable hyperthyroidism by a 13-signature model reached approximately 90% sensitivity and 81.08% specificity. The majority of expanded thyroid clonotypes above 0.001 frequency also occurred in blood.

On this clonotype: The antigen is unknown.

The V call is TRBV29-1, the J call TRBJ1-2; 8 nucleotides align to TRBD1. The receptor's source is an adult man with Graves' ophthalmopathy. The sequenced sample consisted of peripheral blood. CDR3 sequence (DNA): TGCAGCCGTACCGGACAGGGTCCCGCCTATGGCTACACCTTC. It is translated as CSRTGQGPAYGYTF. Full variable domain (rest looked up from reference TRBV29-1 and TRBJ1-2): SAVISQKPSRDICQRGTSLTIQCQVDSQVTMMFWYRQQPGQSLTLIATANQGSEATYESGFVIDKFPISRPNLTFSTLTVSNMSPEDSSIYLCSRTGQGPAYGYTFGSGTRLTVV.